This T cell receptor beta chain was captured by sequencing in a study of T-cell reconstitution after alpha-beta-depleted transplantation in children. Study results and limitations: Several hundred graft clones that had expanded were reportedly the source of alpha-beta T cells about two months after transplant. There were some patients whose high TCRbeta diversity at day 60 came from surviving recipient T cells and thymic progenitors. Newly produced T cells mostly accounted for T-cell counts and diversity one year post-transplant.

This sample's TCRbeta library carried unique molecular identifier barcodes. TCRdb redid the calling of the PCR reads with MiXCR, one entry per CDR3 protein. Seen here are 500,000 to 650,000 distinct CDR3 sequences, about an eighth observed once, and the top ten hold approximately 2.1%. The CDR3 consists of 14 residues. Germline V CDR1 and CDR2: MGHDK, SYGVNS. V shed 5 bases and J shed 0 bases, with 5 bases lying between them. This clonotype was seen many times. No antigen is known for it. The material was PBMCs, mostly from graft donor cells, obtained 360 days after TCRalphabeta/CD19-depleted stem cell transplant. This TCR derives from a male patient under 18 who had a stem cell transplant for acute myeloid leukemia, so the T cells may come from the graft donor. This rearrangement joins TRBV25-1 to TRBJ2-6; no clear D. In DNA form, the CDR3 reads TGTGCCAGCAGTAGTGCCTCTGGGGCCAACGTCCTGACTTTC. Its translation is CASSSASGANVLTF. Full variable domain (missing parts from reference TRBV25-1 and TRBJ2-6): EADIYQTPRYLVIGTGKKITLECSQTMGHDKMYWYQQDPGMELHLIHYSYGVNSTEKGDLSSESTVSRIRTEHFPLTLESARPSHTSQYLCASSSASGANVLTFGAGSRLTVL.